This TCR beta chain was recovered during a study of blood T cell repertoires in COVID-19. Across the whole study: The United States, Italy and Spain provided the acute and convalescent COVID-19 samples. In each case, the material was cDNA or gDNA derived from T cells, B-cell-depleted T cells, or PBMCs.

As originally analysed: Amplification with reference gene primers provided the estimates of nucleated cell counts. Using immunoSEQ multiplex PCR, the repertoire was profiled, and TCRdb retains in-frame clones only, with some absent. That table supplies the V and J calls and clone size; D and trimming were determined from the DNA. The sample has approximately 94,000 clones, about 84% seen once. V lost 5 bases, J lost 4 bases, and 15 bases lay in between. CDR1 and CDR2 from the germline V gene are LGHDT and YNNKEL (reference sequence). The CDR3 totals 14 residues. Specimen: peripheral blood. V and J are TRBV3-1 (or the pseudogene TRBV3-2) and TRBJ2-7; no reliable D call. This receptor was identified in a human donor in a cohort sampled during active COVID-19. Here the CDR3 reads CASSTGSTGYEQYF. The CDR3 DNA reads as TGTGCCAGCAGCACCGGCTCCACCGGGTACGAGCAGTACTTC.